The 18 T cell receptor beta chains presented below share a single source sample, sequenced in a study of shared clonotypes between healthy human individuals. The protocol was immunoSEQ multiplex PCR, while the TCRdb copy is restricted to in-frame clones and leaves out a portion. Here the sample spans some 550,000 clones, roughly 97% being singletons. Source material: naive CD4+ T cells sorted from blood. Subset in this sample: CD45RA+ positively selected. These receptors all stem from a woman in her twenties or thirties in good health.

The chain carries TRBV29-1 and TRBJ2-5; 9 positions match TRBD2. The V gene end was trimmed by 1 base and the J gene end by 3 bases; junction bases not matched to a gene: 12. The CDR3 has 17 amino acids. Per germline, CDR1 SQVTM and CDR2 ANQGSEA. As DNA, the CDR3 is TGCAGCGTTGAAGGGGTAGCGGGAGTGGGTGAGGAAGAGACCCAGTACTTC. It is translated as CSVEGVAGVGEEETQYF. Complete variable domain (other parts from reference TRBV29-1 and TRBJ2-5): SAVISQKPSRDICQRGTSLTIQCQVDSQVTMMFWYRQQPGQSLTLIATANQGSEATYESGFVIDKFPISRPNLTFSTLTVSNMSPEDSSIYLCSVEGVAGVGEEETQYFGPGTRLLVL.

On this clone itself: The sample contains more than one DNA sequence encoding this CDR3. The V call is TRBV28, the J call TRBJ1-5; TRBD1 agrees at 10 bases. V trimming: 3 bases; J trimming: 4 bases; junction bases outside the gene matches: 0. Germline lookup yields CDR1 MDHEN and CDR2 SYDVKM. This CDR3 is 14 amino acids long. The chain's CDR3 is CASSLGQGNQPQHF. CDR3 in DNA: TGTGCCAGCAGTTTGGGACAGGGGAATCAGCCCCAGCATTTT.

The V call is TRBV5-1, the J call TRBJ2-3, with unresolved D. The germline V gene encodes CDR1 SGHRS and CDR2 YFSETQ. The CDR3 is 14 residues long. Trimming pared 0 bases from V and 4 bases from J, leaving 9 bases between. This CDR3 is CASSLAAQPDTQYF. In DNA form, the CDR3 reads TGCGCCAGCAGCTTGGCCGCGCAGCCAGATACGCAGTATTTT.

The CDR3 nucleotides are TGTGCCAGCACTAGCGGTGCCTACAATGAGCAGTTCTTC. Protein product: CASTSGAYNEQFF. V is TRBV2 and J is TRBJ2-1; 7 nucleotides align to TRBD2. There are 13 residues in the CDR3. The V gene's germline CDR1 is SNHLY and CDR2 FYNNEI. V shed 7 bases, J shed 2 bases, and the junction held 2 bases outside the gene matches. Full variable domain (missing parts from reference TRBV2 and TRBJ2-1): EPEVTQTPSHQVTQMGQEVILRCVPISNHLYFYWYRQILGQKVEFLVSFYNNEISEKSEIFDDQFSVERPDGSNFTLKIRSTKLEDSAMYFCASTSGAYNEQFFGPGTRLTVL.

This chain links TRBV2 with TRBJ2-7, with 13 bases identical to TRBD2. V shed 5 bases and J 5 bases; nucleotides not matched to a gene: 6. Germline V gives CDR1 SNHLY, CDR2 FYNNEI. The CDR3 has 15 residues. The CDR3 sequence is CASSPLAGGPHEQYF. DNA of the CDR3: TGTGCCAGCAGTCCACTAGCGGGAGGGCCTCACGAGCAGTACTTC.

The V gene is TRBV4-1, the J gene TRBJ1-3, with D possibly being TRBD1 (5 bases). Trimming took off 4 bases at V and 2 bases at J, with 27 bases between the two ends. The CDR3 has 20 residues. Germline CDR1 and CDR2: MGHRA and YSYEKL. Here the CDR3 DNA reads TGCGCCAGCAGCCTGCCCACCGGGACTATCTACCCATCAGCTGGAAACACCATATATTTT. It codes for CASSLPTGTIYPSAGNTIYF.

The chain employs TRBV4-1 and TRBJ2-1, with 9 bases matching TRBD1. There are 19 residues in the CDR3. Germline V gives CDR1 MGHRA, CDR2 YSYEKL. V lost 2 bases to trimming and J lost 8 bases; unmatched junction nucleotides: 19. Here the CDR3 DNA reads TGCGCCAGCAGCCAAACCCTACCACGGACCGGGACAGGGACGTATGAGCAGTTCTTC. This translates into CASSQTLPRTGTGTYEQFF.

This clone has a single count. The chain carries TRBV7-9 and TRBJ2-3, with D unclear. The germline gives CDR1 SEHNR, CDR2 FQNEAQ (reference sequence). The CDR3 sequence is 12 residues long. V lost 8 bases to trimming and J lost 8 bases, with 14 bases between them. The CDR3 DNA reads TGTGCCAGCGCCTCTACTTTGTCTACGCAGTATTTT. Protein sequence: CASASTLSTQYF.

This clone appeared once. V and J are TRBV4-1 and TRBJ2-4, with TRBD2 matching over 10 bases. This CDR3 has 19 amino acids. V lost 4 bases to trimming and J lost 0 bases; unmatched junction nucleotides: 12. CDR1 and CDR2 from the germline V gene are MGHRA and YSYEKL. The CDR3 sequence: CASSRSVAGGALAKNIQYF. CDR3 DNA sequence: TGCGCCAGCAGCCGTTCAGTAGCGGGAGGTGCTCTAGCCAAAAACATTCAGTACTTC.

The J gene is TRBJ2-5, the V gene TRBV4-1; no clear D. The CDR3 is 12 amino acids. Per germline, CDR1 MGHRA and CDR2 YSYEKL. The V end was cut by 4 bases, the J end by 7 bases, with 10 bases between. CDR3 DNA: TGCGCCAGCAGCCCTATTGGTGGGACCCAGTACTTC. Protein sequence: CASSPIGGTQYF.

V and J are TRBV7-2 and TRBJ2-1; perhaps TRBD1 as D (5 bases). The CDR3 sequence is 13 residues long. Germline CDR1 SGHTA, CDR2 FQGNSA. V lost 1 base and J lost 7, with 8 bases in between. As DNA, the CDR3 is TGTGCCAGCAGCTTAGAGACAGCGAATGAGCAGTTCTTC. Its protein is CASSLETANEQFF.

The V gene is TRBV5-1, the J gene TRBJ2-3, with TRBD2 matching over 13 bases. V lost 7 bases, J lost 4 bases, and 12 bases stayed unmatched. CDR1 is SGHRS, CDR2 YFSETQ, per germline. There are 17 residues in the CDR3. The CDR3 nucleotides are TGCGCCAGCTCCGGACTAGCGGGAGAAGTTAGTGCAGATACGCAGTATTTT. Translation: CASSGLAGEVSADTQYF.

The chain joins TRBV5-1 to TRBJ1-1; TRBD1 might be the D (5 bases). Germline V gene sequence: CDR1 SGHRS, CDR2 YFSETQ. The V gene lost 4 bases and the J gene lost 0 bases, with 10 bases spanning the gap. The CDR3 covers 14 residues. In DNA form, the CDR3 reads TGCGCCAGCAGCGCAGGGTCAGTGAACACTGAAGCTTTCTTT. This encodes CASSAGSVNTEAFF.

This chain uses TRBV11-2 with TRBJ2-3; 14 positions agree with TRBD2. V lost 3 bases and J lost 3; bases outside the gene matches: 5. The CDR3 totals 17 residues. The germline V gene encodes CDR1 SGHAT and CDR2 FQNNGV. CDR3 DNA: TGTGCCAGCAGCTTGGGGACTAGCGGGAGTCTTACAGATACGCAGTATTTT. Amino acids: CASSLGTSGSLTDTQYF.

With regard to this clone: Other DNA sequences in the same sample also yield this CDR3. This chain links TRBV2 with TRBJ1-5; 8 positions match TRBD1. The ends lost 6 bases at V and 0 bases at J; junction bases unmatched: 1. The V gene's germline CDR1 is SNHLY and CDR2 FYNNEI. The CDR3 covers 14 residues. CDR3 loop: CASRDRGSNQPQHF. The CDR3 DNA reads as TGTGCCAGCAGAGACAGGGGTAGCAATCAGCCCCAGCATTTT.

The chain uses TRBV28 and TRBJ2-7, with a possible D match to TRBD1 (6 bases). The CDR3 totals 13 residues. Germline V gene lookup returns CDR1 MDHEN and CDR2 SYDVKM. V dropped 6 bases and J dropped 3 bases, with 12 bases sitting between them. The CDR3 loop reads CASRRTEVYEQYF. The CDR3 DNA sequence: TGTGCCAGCAGACGGACAGAAGTCTACGAGCAGTACTTC.

The chain employs TRBV5-4 and TRBJ1-1; no firm D call. The germline V and J ends were trimmed by 1 base and 0 bases, with 4 bases remaining between them. The length of the CDR3 is 13 residues. CDR1 and CDR2 (germline): SGHNT, YYREEE (reference sequence). CDR3 DNA sequence: TGTGCCAGCAGCTTGACGGTGAACACTGAAGCTTTCTTT. Encoded protein: CASSLTVNTEAFF.

CDR3 region: CASSRNGGGSRTDTQYF. CDR3 nucleotide sequence: TGTGCCAGCAGCCGAAACGGAGGCGGGAGCAGGACAGATACGCAGTATTTT. The V call is TRBV6-4, the J call TRBJ2-3, with 7 bases aligning to TRBD2. Germline CDR1 reads MRHNA; CDR2 reads SNTAGT. The CDR3 consists of 17 residues. Trimming at V came to 6 bases and at J to 3 bases, leaving 15 bases not matched to a gene.